These T cell receptor beta chains were read from a single sample in a study of response to subunit inactivated influenza vaccine. In TCRdb, the RT-PCR reads were re-called with MiXCR into one record per CDR3 protein. The table shows more than 550,000 distinct CDR3 sequences, with approximately 12% occurring only once. The sample in question was PBMCs from blood, obtained on the day of vaccination. The receptors were gathered from a man aged 50 or older who received an inactivated influenza vaccine. CDR3s include the opening cysteine and the closing phenylalanine or tryptophan. The D gene is left open where the match is weak. Clone size is stated in some rows and not others, as once, few, many or a class when expanded.

j_gene: TRBJ1-5
abundance: NA
v_gene: TRBV7-9
d_gene: TRBD1
CDR3nt: TGTGCCAGCAGCAAGGGACAGGTAGGAAATCAGCCCCAGCATTTT
CDR3aa: CASSKGQVGNQPQHF

j_gene: TRBJ2-1
abundance: few
v_gene: TRBV9
d_gene: TRBD2
CDR3nt: TGTGCCAGCAGCTCCCGTTCCGGGACTAGCTTCCCACGCTCCTACAATGAGCAGTTCTTC
CDR3aa: CASSSRSGTSFPRSYNEQFF

j_gene: TRBJ2-1
abundance: many
v_gene: TRBV29-1
d_gene: TRBD2
CDR3nt: TGCAGCGTCCTCAGCGGGAGGCACAATGAGCAGTTCTTC
CDR3aa: CSVLSGRHNEQFF

j_gene: TRBJ2-5
abundance: few
v_gene: TRBV28
d_gene: TRBD1
CDR3nt: TGTGCCAGCAGGCGACAGGGTTTAGAGACCCAGTACTTC
CDR3aa: CASRRQGLETQYF

j_gene: TRBJ2-7
abundance: many
v_gene: TRBV5-1
d_gene: NA
CDR3nt: TGCGCCAGCAGCTTGGAAAGGCAGGCGGAGCAGTACTTC
CDR3aa: CASSLERQAEQYF

j_gene: TRBJ1-1
abundance: few
v_gene: TRBV3-1
d_gene: TRBD1
CDR3nt: TGTGCCAGCAGCCAAGGGACAGGGCTAGAAGCTTTCTTT
CDR3aa: CASSQGTGLEAFF

j_gene: TRBJ2-2
abundance: many
v_gene: TRBV21-1
d_gene: NA
CDR3nt: TGTGCCAGCAGCAAATCAGGGGATACAGGGGAGGGGGAGCTGTTTTTT
CDR3aa: CASSKSGDTGEGELFF

j_gene: TRBJ1-2
abundance: NA
v_gene: TRBV15
d_gene: NA
CDR3nt: TGTGCCACCAGCGGCGACCCAGGCGGGGGCAACTATGGCTACACCTTC
CDR3aa: CATSGDPGGGNYGYTF

j_gene: TRBJ1-5
abundance: few
v_gene: TRBV20-1
d_gene: NA
CDR3nt: TGCAGTGCTAGAGATTGGGGCGGAGGGGACAATCAGCCCCAGCATTTT
CDR3aa: CSARDWGGGDNQPQHF

j_gene: TRBJ2-7
abundance: few
v_gene: TRBV20-1
d_gene: TRBD2
CDR3nt: TGCAGTGCTAACAAGCCGGGACTAGTGGTGGTTTACGAGCAGTACTTC
CDR3aa: CSANKPGLVVVYEQYF

j_gene: TRBJ2-1
abundance: NA
v_gene: TRBV4-2
d_gene: TRBD2
CDR3nt: TGTGCCAGCAGCCAAGAACCTGGCGGGAGTCACAATGAGCAGTTCTTC
CDR3aa: CASSQEPGGSHNEQFF

j_gene: TRBJ2-1
abundance: NA
v_gene: TRBV5-1
d_gene: TRBD1
CDR3nt: TGCGCCAGCAGGGCCGGGACAGGGTGGAATGAGCAGTTCTTC
CDR3aa: CASRAGTGWNEQFF

j_gene: TRBJ2-3
abundance: few
v_gene: TRBV12-3/TRBV12-4
d_gene: TRBD1
CDR3nt: TGTGCCAGCAGTTTTACCCCCGGGACAGTAGATACGCAGTATTTT
CDR3aa: CASSFTPGTVDTQYF

j_gene: TRBJ2-3
abundance: many
v_gene: TRBV7-2
d_gene: TRBD2
CDR3nt: TGTGCCAGCAGCTTATCACGGACTAGAAACACAGATACGCAGTATTTT
CDR3aa: CASSLSRTRNTDTQYF

j_gene: TRBJ1-4
abundance: many
v_gene: TRBV4-1
d_gene: NA
CDR3nt: TGCGCCAGCAGCGGAACTGGGGCAGGGCGGGAAAAACTGTTTTTT
CDR3aa: CASSGTGAGREKLFF

j_gene: TRBJ2-7
abundance: few
v_gene: TRBV12-3/TRBV12-4
d_gene: TRBD2
CDR3nt: TGTGCCAGCAGCCCTGGACTAGCGGGAGTGGCCTCCTACGAGCAGTACTTC
CDR3aa: CASSPGLAGVASYEQYF

j_gene: TRBJ2-1
abundance: few
v_gene: TRBV11-2
d_gene: TRBD2
CDR3nt: TGTGCCAGCAGCTTAGATGCTAGCGGATTTAGCTCCTACAATGAGCAGTTCTTC
CDR3aa: CASSLDASGFSSYNEQFF

j_gene: TRBJ2-7
abundance: few
v_gene: TRBV28
d_gene: NA
CDR3nt: TGTGCCAGCAGGAAAACAGGGATCTCCTACGAGCAGTACTTC
CDR3aa: CASRKTGISYEQYF

j_gene: TRBJ1-1
abundance: few
v_gene: TRBV12-3/TRBV12-4
d_gene: NA
CDR3nt: TGTGCCAGCAGTTTAGCGCTTAACAGAAACACTGAAGCTTTCTTT
CDR3aa: CASSLALNRNTEAFF

j_gene: TRBJ1-1
abundance: NA
v_gene: TRBV5-1
d_gene: TRBD1
CDR3nt: TGCGCCAGCAGGTTGACAGGGCCGAACACTGAAGCTTTCTTT
CDR3aa: CASRLTGPNTEAFF

j_gene: TRBJ2-2
abundance: NA
v_gene: TRBV15
d_gene: NA
CDR3nt: TGTGCCACCAGCAGAGATATTTTCAGGGCTGGGGAGCTGTTTTTT
CDR3aa: CATSRDIFRAGELFF

j_gene: TRBJ2-2
abundance: few
v_gene: TRBV3-1
d_gene: NA
CDR3nt: TGTGCCAGCAGCCAAGATTCAGCGGCGAACACCGGGGAGCTGTTTTTT
CDR3aa: CASSQDSAANTGELFF

j_gene: TRBJ2-7
abundance: NA
v_gene: TRBV7-7
d_gene: NA
CDR3nt: TGTGCTAGCAGCCCGAGTCCTCTAGGTAATGAGCAGTACTTC
CDR3aa: CASSPSPLGNEQYF

j_gene: TRBJ2-4
abundance: many
v_gene: TRBV10-3
d_gene: NA
CDR3nt: TGTGCCATCAGTGAGGGTGACACTCAAAACATTCAGTACTTC
CDR3aa: CAISEGDTQNIQYF